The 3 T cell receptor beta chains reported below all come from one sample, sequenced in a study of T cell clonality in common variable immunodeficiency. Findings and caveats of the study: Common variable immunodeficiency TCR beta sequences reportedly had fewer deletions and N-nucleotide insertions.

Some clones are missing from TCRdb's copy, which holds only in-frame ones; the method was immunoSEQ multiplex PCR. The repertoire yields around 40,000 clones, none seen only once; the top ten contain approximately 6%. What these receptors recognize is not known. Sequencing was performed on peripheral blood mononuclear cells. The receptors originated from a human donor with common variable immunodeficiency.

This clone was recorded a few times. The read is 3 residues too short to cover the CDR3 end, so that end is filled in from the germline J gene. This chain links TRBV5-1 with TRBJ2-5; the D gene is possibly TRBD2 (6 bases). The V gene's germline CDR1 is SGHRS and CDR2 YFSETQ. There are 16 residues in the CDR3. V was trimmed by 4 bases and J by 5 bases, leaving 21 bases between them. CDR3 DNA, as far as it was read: TGCGCCAGCAGCCCGACGGGACTCGGTGATTTGGAGACC. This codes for CASSPTGLGDLET. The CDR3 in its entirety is CASSPTGLGDLETQYF.

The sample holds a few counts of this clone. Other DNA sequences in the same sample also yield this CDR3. The CDR3: CASRDSLFNEKLFF. The CDR3 bases that were read are TGTGCCTCCAGAGACAGCTTGTTTAACGAAAAA. The chain has TRBV30 and TRBJ1-4, with D perhaps TRBD1 (5 bases). Read data end 3 residues before the CDR3 end; the end is taken from the germline J gene. The CDR3 covers 14 residues. Per the germline V gene, CDR1 is GTSNPN and CDR2 is SVGIG (reference sequence). Trimming pared 7 bases from V and 8 bases from J, leaving 20 bases between.

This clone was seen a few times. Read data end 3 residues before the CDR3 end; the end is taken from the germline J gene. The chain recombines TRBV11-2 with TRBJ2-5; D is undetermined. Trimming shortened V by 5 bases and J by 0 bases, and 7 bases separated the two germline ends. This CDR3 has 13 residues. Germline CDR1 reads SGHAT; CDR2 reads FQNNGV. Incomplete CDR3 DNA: TGTGCCAGCAGCAACAGATACCAAGAGACC. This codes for CASSNRYQET. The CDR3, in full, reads CASSNRYQETQYF.